This T cell receptor (beta chain) comes out of a study of T cells after yellow fever vaccination. TCRdb redid the calling of the 5' RACE reads with MiXCR, one entry per CDR3 protein. The repertoire holds some 420,000 distinct CDR3 sequences, with around a sixth as singletons. Trimming removed 0 bases from V and 6 bases from J, with 10 bases in between. Germline V lookup: CDR1 MNHEY, CDR2 SVGEGT. There are 14 residues in the CDR3. This material consisted of PBMCs, taken before the yellow fever booster vaccination. The chain recombines TRBV6-2 or TRBV6-3 with TRBJ2-3; D uncertain. This TCR derives from a man between 18 and 35 years old who received the YFV17D yellow fever vaccine. This CDR3 is CASSYSRVVDTQYF. CDR3 DNA sequence: TGTGCCAGCAGTTACTCTCGGGTGGTGGATACGCAGTATTTT.